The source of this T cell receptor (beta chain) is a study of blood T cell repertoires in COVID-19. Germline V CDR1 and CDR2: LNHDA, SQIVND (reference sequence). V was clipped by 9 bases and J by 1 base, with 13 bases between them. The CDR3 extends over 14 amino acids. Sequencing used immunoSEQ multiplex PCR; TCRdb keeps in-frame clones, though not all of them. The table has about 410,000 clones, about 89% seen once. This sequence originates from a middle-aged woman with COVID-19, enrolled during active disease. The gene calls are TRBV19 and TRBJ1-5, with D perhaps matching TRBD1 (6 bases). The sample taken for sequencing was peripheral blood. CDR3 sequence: CASLKGGSNQPQHF. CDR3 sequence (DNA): TGTGCCAGCCTAAAGGGGGGGAGCAATCAGCCCCAGCATTTT.